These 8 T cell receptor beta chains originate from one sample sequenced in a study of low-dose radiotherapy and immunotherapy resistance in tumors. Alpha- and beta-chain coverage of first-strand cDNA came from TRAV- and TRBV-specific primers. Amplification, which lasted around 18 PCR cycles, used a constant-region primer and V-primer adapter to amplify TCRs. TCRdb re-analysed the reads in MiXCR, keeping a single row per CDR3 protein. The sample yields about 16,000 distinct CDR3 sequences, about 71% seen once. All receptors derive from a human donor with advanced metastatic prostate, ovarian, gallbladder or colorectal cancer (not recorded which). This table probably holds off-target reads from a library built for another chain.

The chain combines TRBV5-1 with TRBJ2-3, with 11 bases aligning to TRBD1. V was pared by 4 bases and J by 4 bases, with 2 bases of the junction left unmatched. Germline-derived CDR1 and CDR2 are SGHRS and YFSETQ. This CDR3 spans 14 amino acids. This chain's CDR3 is CASSQGQGADTQYF. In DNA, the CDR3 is TGCGCCAGCAGCCAGGGACAGGGGGCAGATACGCAGTATTTT. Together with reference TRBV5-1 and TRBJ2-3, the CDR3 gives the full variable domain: KAGVTQTPRYLIKTRGQQVTLSCSPISGHRSVSWYQQTPGQGLQFLFEYFSETQRNKGNFPGRFSGRQFSNSRSEMNVSTLELGDSALYLCASSQGQGADTQYFGPGTRLTVL.

The CDR3 loop is CSSGGKGNQPQHF. The CDR3 DNA reads TGCAGTAGCGGTGGGAAGGGCAATCAGCCCCAGCATTTT. V gene TRBV20-1 combines with J gene TRBJ1-5; no firm D call. The V end was cut by 8 bases, the J end by 2 bases, with 13 bases between. The CDR3 is made up of 13 amino acids. Per germline, CDR1 DFQATT and CDR2 SNEGSKA (reference sequence).

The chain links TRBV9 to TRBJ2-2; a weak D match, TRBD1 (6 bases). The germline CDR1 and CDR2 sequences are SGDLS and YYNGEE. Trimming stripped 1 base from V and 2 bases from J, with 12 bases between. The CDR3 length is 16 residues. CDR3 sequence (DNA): TGTGCCAGCAGCGTAAAGGGGGACCCTAACACCGGGGAGCTGTTTTTT. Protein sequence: CASSVKGDPNTGELFF.

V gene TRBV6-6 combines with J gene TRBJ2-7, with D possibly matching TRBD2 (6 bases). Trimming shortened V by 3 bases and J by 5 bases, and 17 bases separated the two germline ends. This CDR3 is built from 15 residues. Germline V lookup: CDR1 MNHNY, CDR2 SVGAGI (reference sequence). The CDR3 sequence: CASSYSAGRVNEQYF. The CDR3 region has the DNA TGTGCCAGCAGTTATTCCGCGGGAAGGGTCAACGAGCAGTACTTC.

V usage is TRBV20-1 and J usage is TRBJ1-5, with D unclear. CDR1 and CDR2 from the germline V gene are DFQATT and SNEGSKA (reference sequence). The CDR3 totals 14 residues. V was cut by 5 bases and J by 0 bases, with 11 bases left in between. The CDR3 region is CSAEERVSNQPQHF. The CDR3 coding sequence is TGCAGTGCTGAAGAGAGGGTTAGCAATCAGCCCCAGCATTTT.

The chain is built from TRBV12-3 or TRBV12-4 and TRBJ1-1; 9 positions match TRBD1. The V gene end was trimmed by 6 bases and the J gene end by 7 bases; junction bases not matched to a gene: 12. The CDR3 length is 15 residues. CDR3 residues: CASSHRMTGGVEAFF. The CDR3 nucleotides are TGTGCCAGCAGCCATAGGATGACAGGGGGTGTTGAAGCTTTCTTT.

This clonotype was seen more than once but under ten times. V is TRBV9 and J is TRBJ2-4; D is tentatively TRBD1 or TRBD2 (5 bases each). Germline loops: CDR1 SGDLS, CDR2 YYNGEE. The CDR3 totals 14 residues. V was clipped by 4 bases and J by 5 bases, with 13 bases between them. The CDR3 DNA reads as TGTGCCAGCAGCTCCCGACAGAGGGAAAACATTCAGTACTTC. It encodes CASSSRQRENIQYF. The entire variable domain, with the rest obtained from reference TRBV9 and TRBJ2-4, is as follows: DSGVTQTPKHLITATGQRVTLRCSPRSGDLSVYWYQQSLDQGLQFLIQYYNGEERAKGNILERFSAQQFPDLHSELNLSSLELGDSALYFCASSSRQRENIQYFGAGTRLSVL.

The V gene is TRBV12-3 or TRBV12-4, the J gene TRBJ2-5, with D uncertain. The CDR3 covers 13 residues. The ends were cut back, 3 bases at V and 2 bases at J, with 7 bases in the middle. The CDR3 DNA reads TGTGCCAGCAGTTTTACTATACAAGAGACCCAGTACTTC. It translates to CASSFTIQETQYF.